A selection of T cell receptor beta chains follows, all from one sample in a study of blood T cell repertoires in COVID-19. The table came from immunoSEQ multiplex PCR; TCRdb's copy has only in-frame clones and leaves some out. The repertoire has roughly 100,000 clones, around nine tenths of them found once; the top ten carry roughly 15%. Source material: peripheral blood. These receptors all come from an elderly woman in a cohort sampled during active COVID-19. Each CDR3 is given with its conserved first and last residue. The D gene is left open where the match is weak. The listing skips clone size in some rows; elsewhere it reads once, few, many or a size class.

CDR3 length	D gene	V gene	J gene	clone size	CDR3 protein	CDR3 DNA
18	TRBD2	TRBV9	TRBJ2-3	.	CASSPGTSGGAGTDTQYF	TGTGCCAGCAGCCCAGGGACTAGCGGGGGGGCCGGGACAGATACGCAGTATTTT
15	.	TRBV29-1	TRBJ1-1	.	CSVLHSLRTVGGAFF	TGCAGCGTACTACATTCACTCCGAACCGTGGGGGGTGCTTTCTTT
19	TRBD1	TRBV11-2	TRBJ2-7	.	CASSLASGRGTTSSYEQYF	TGTGCCAGCAGCTTAGCGTCGGGCAGGGGGACAACCAGCTCCTACGAGCAGTACTTC
15	.	TRBV5-1	TRBJ2-7	.	CASSNSGRELYEQYF	TGCGCCAGCAGCAACTCGGGCAGGGAACTCTACGAGCAGTACTTC
14	.	TRBV15	TRBJ2-7	.	CATSRVDSSYEQYF	TGTGCCACCAGCAGAGTGGACAGCTCCTACGAGCAGTACTTC
15	TRBD2	TRBV14	TRBJ2-7	.	CASSPPGLAAYEQYF	TGTGCCAGCAGCCCGCCGGGACTAGCCGCCTACGAGCAGTACTTC
14	TRBD2	TRBV6-1	TRBJ2-5	.	CASSDPGGIETQYF	TGTGCCAGCAGTGATCCGGGGGGAATAGAGACCCAGTACTTC
15	TRBD2	TRBV9	TRBJ2-3	.	CASSVLAGNTDTQYF	TGTGCCAGCAGCGTCCTAGCGGGGAACACAGATACGCAGTATTTT
14	TRBD1	TRBV29-1	TRBJ1-2	once	CSVHAGQGAYGYTF	TGCAGCGTCCACGCGGGACAGGGGGCTTATGGCTACACCTTC
16	TRBD2	TRBV11-3	TRBJ2-2	.	CASSLSGGSNTGELFF	TGTGCCAGCAGCTTAAGCGGGGGGTCGAACACCGGGGAGCTGTTTTTT
14	TRBD1	TRBV19	TRBJ1-1	.	CASSPRDRTAEAFF	TGTGCCAGTAGTCCCCGGGACAGGACCGCTGAAGCTTTCTTT
13	.	TRBV27	TRBJ1-2	.	CASSLGSNYGYTF	TGTGCCAGCAGTTTGGGCAGTAACTATGGCTACACCTTC
17	.	TRBV6-1	TRBJ1-2	.	CASSELGRGGQFSGYTF	TGTGCCAGCAGTGAATTAGGTCGCGGGGGGCAGTTCTCTGGCTACACCTTC
15	.	TRBV29-1	TRBJ2-1	once	CSPPRIQSSYNEQFF	TGCAGCCCTCCGCGCATACAGAGCTCCTACAATGAGCAGTTCTTC
13	TRBD1	TRBV6-4	TRBJ2-2	.	CASAGQGTGELFF	TGTGCCAGCGCGGGACAGGGCACCGGGGAGCTGTTTTTT
15	TRBD2	TRBV19	TRBJ2-5	.	CASSAPSGVRWTQYF	TGTGCCAGTAGTGCACCTAGCGGGGTACGTTGGACCCAGTACTTC
14	.	TRBV28	TRBJ1-1	.	CASSFRLLNTEAFF	TGTGCCAGCAGTTTCCGGTTGTTGAACACTGAAGCTTTCTTT